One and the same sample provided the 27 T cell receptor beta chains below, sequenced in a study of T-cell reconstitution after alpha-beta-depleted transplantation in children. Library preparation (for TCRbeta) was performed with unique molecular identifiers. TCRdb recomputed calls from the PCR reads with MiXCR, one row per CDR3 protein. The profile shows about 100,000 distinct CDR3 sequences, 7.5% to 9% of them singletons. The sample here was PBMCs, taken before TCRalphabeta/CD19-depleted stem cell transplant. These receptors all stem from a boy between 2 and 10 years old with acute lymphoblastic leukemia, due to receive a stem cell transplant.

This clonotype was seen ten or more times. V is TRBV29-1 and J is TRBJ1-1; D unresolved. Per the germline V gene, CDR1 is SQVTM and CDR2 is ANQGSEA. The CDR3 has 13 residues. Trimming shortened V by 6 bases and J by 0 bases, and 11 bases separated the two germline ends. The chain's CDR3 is CSVDGLLNTEAFF. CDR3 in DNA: TGCAGCGTGGACGGACTCCTGAACACTGAAGCTTTCTTT.

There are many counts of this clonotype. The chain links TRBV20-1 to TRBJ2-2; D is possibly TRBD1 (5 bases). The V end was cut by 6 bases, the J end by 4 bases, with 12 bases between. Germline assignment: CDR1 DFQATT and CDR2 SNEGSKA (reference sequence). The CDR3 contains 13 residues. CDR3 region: CSAIVRGTGELFF. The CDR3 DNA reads TGCAGTGCCATAGTAAGGGGCACCGGGGAGCTGTTTTTT.

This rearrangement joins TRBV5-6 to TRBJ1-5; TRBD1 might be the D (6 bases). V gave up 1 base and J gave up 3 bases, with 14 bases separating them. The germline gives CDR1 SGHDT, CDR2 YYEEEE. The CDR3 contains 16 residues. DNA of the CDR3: TGTGCCAGCAGCTTGAGAGGGGGGCGAGACAATCAGCCCCAGCATTTT. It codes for CASSLRGGRDNQPQHF.

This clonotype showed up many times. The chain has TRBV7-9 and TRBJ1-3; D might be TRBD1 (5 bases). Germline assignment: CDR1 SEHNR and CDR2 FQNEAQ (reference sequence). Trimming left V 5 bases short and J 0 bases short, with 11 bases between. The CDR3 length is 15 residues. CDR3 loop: CASSPKGDSGNTIYF. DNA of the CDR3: TGTGCCAGCAGCCCCAAAGGGGACTCTGGAAACACCATATATTTT.

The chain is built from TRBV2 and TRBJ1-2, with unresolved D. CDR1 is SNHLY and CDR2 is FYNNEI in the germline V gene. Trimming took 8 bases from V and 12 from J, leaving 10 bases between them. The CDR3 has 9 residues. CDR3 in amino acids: CASRLPHTF. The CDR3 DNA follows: TGTGCCAGCCGACTGCCGCACACCTTC.

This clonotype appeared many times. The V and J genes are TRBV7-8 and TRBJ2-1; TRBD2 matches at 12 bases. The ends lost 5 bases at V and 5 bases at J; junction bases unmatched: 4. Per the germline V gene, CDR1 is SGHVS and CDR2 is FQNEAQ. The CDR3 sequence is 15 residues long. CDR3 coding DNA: TGTGCCAGCAGCGCATCTAGCGGGGGGGACAATGAGCAGTTCTTC. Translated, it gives CASSASSGGDNEQFF.

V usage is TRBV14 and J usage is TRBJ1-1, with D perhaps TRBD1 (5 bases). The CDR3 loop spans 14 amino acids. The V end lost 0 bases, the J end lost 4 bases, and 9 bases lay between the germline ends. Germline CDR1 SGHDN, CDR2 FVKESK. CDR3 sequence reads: CASSQELGGTEAFF. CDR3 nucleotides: TGTGCCAGCAGCCAAGAGTTGGGGGGCACTGAAGCTTTCTTT.

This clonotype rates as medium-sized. The CDR3 nucleotides are TGTGCCAGCAGGCCCAACAGGGGGGAAGGTGGAGAGACCCAGTACTTC. Residues: CASRPNRGEGGETQYF. The chain uses TRBV25-1 and TRBJ2-5, with 8 bases fitting TRBD1. Unmatched junction bases numbered 13, after V lost 6 bases and J lost 4 bases. CDR1 and CDR2 (germline): MGHDK, SYGVNS. This CDR3 region has 16 residues.

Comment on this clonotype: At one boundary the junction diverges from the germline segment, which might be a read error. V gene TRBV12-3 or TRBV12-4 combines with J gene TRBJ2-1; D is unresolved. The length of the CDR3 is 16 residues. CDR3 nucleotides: TGTGCCAGCAGTCCGGGTCGGTTCGGCTCCTACAGTGAGCAGTTCTTC. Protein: CASSPGRFGSYSEQFF.

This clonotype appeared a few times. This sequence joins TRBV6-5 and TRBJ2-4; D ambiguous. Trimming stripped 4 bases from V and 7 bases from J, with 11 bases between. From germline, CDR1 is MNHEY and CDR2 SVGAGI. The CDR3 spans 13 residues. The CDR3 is CASSSRGFNIQYF. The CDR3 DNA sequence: TGTGCCAGCAGTTCTCGTGGATTCAACATTCAGTACTTC.

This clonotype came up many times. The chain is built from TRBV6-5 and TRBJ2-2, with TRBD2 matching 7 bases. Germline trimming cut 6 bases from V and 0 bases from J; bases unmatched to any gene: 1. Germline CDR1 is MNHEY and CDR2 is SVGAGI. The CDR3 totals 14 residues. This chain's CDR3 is CASSGLANTGELFF. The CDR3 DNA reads TGTGCCAGCAGCGGACTAGCGAACACCGGGGAGCTGTTTTTT.

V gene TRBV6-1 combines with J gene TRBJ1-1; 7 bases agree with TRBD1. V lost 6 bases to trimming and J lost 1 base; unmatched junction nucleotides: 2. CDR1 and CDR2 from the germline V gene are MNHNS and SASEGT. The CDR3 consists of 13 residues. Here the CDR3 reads CASRGTANTEAFF. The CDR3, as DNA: TGTGCCAGCAGGGGGACAGCGAACACTGAAGCTTTCTTT.

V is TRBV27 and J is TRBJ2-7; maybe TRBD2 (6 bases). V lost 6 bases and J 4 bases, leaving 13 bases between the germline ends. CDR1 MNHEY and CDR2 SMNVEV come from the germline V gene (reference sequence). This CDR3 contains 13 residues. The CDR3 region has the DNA TGTGCCAGCAGCTGGACTACCGGGTACGAGCAGTACTTC. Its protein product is CASSWTTGYEQYF.

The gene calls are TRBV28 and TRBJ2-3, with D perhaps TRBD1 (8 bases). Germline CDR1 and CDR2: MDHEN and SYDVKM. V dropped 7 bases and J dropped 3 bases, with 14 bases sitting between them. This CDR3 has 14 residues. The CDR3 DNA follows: TGTGCCAGCACCGACAGGGGAGGGACAGATACGCAGTATTTT. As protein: CASTDRGGTDTQYF.

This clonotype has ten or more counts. The CDR3 DNA reads as TGCGCCAGCAGCCAAGACCGCAGGCACTACGAGCAGTACTTC. It translates to CASSQDRRHYEQYF. The genes are TRBV4-3 and TRBJ2-7; D gene ambiguous. The germline V gene has CDR1 LGHNA and CDR2 YSLEER. V lost 0 bases, J lost 3 bases, and 9 bases lay in between. CDR3 size: 14 residues.

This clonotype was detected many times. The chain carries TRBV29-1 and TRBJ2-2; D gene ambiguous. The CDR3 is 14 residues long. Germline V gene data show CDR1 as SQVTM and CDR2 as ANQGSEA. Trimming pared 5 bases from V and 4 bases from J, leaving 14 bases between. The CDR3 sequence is CSVKGVKATGELFF. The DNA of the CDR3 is TGCAGCGTTAAGGGCGTAAAAGCCACCGGGGAGCTGTTTTTT.

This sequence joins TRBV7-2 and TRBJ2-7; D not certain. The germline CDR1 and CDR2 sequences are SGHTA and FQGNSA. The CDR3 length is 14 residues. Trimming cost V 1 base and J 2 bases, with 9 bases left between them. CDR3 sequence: CASSLGRVAYEQYF. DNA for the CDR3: TGTGCCAGCAGCTTAGGGCGCGTTGCCTACGAGCAGTACTTC.

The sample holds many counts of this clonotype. The CDR3 DNA is TGTGCCACCAGCAGGGAGGGGGGCCTTGGCACAGATACGCAGTATTTT. This gives the protein CATSREGGLGTDTQYF. This chain uses TRBV15 with TRBJ2-3; D possibly matches TRBD1 or TRBD2 (6 bases each). V lost 3 bases, J lost 1 base, and 14 bases lay in between. The V gene's germline CDR1 is LNHNV and CDR2 YYDKDF (reference sequence). The CDR3 runs to 16 residues.

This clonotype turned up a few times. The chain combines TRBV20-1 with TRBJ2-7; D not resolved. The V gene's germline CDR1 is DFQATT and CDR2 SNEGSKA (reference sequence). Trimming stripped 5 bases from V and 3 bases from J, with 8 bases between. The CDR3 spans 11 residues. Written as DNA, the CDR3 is TGCAGTGCTCTATGGGACTACGAGCAGTACTTC. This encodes CSALWDYEQYF.

In DNA, the CDR3 is TGTGCCAGCAGCAATCCCGTCTTAAGCACAGATACGCAGTATTTT. Translated, it gives CASSNPVLSTDTQYF. V usage is TRBV3-1 and J usage is TRBJ2-3; no clear D gene. The CDR3 spans 15 residues. Trimming took 5 bases from V and 0 from J, leaving 12 bases between them. CDR1 and CDR2 (germline): LGHDT, YNNKEL (reference sequence).

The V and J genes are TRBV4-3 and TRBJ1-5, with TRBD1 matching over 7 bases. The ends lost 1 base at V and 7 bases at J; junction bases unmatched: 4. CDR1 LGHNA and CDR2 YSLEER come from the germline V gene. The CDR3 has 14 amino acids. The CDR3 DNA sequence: TGCGCCAGCAGCCAAGTGAAGGGGGCGCAGCCCCAGCATTTT. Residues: CASSQVKGAQPQHF.

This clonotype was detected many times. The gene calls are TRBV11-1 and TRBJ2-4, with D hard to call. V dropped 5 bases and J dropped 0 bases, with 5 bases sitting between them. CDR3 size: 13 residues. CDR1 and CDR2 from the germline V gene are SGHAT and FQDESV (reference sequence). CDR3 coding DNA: TGTGCCAGCAGCCCTGGAGCCAAAAACATTCAGTACTTC. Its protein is CASSPGAKNIQYF.

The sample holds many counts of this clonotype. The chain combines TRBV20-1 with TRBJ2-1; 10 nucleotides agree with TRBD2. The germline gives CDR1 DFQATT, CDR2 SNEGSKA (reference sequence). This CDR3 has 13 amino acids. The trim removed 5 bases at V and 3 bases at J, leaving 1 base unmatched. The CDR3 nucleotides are TGCAGTGCTGGGACTAGCGACTACAATGAGCAGTTCTTC. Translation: CSAGTSDYNEQFF.

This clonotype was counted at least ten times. The DNA for the CDR3 is TGTGCCACCAGTGATTTCCGAGTCCGCTCCTACAATGAGCAGTTCTTC. It is translated as CATSDFRVRSYNEQFF. The chain uses TRBV24-1 and TRBJ2-1; D not resolved. V was clipped by 1 base and J by 0 bases, with 9 bases between them. CDR3 length: 16 residues. Germline V CDR1 and CDR2: KGHDR, SFDVKD.

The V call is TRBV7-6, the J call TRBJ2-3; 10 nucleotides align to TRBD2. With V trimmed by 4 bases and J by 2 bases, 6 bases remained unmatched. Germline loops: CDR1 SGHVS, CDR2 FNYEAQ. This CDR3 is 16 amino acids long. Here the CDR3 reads CASSSLAGGNTDTQYF. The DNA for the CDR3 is TGTGCCAGCAGCTCTTTAGCGGGGGGAAACACAGATACGCAGTATTTT.

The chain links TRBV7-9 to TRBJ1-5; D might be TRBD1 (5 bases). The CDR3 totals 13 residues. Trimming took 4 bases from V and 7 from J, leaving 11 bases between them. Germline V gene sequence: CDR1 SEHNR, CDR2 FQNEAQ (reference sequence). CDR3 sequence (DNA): TGTGCCAGCAGCTATTCGGGGGACCAGCCCCAGCATTTT. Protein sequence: CASSYSGDQPQHF.

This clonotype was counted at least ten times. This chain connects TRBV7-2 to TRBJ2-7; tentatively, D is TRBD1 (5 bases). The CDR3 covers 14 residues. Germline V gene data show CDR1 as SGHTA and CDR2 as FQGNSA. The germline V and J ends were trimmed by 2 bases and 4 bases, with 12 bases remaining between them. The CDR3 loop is CASSLTGRVYEQYF. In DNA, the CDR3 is TGTGCCAGCAGCTTAACGGGCAGGGTTTACGAGCAGTACTTC.